The rows below give T cell receptor beta chains drawn from one sample of a study of blood T cells in healthy people across ages. TCRdb re-derived calls from the 5' RACE reads in MiXCR, one entry per CDR3 protein. The sample yields approximately 1.5 million distinct CDR3 sequences, roughly 43% seen once. The sequenced material came from blood. These receptors all come from a young woman in good health. Each CDR3 is given without its conserved first and last residue. Each record gives: V gene, J gene, CDR3 protein.

V gene: TRBV18
J gene: TRBJ2-1
CDR3 protein: ASSEISGRLNNEQF

V gene: TRBV4-3
J gene: TRBJ1-3
CDR3 protein: AGSQDEPGLGNTIY

V gene: TRBV7-2
J gene: TRBJ2-7
CDR3 protein: ASSLFGGIYEQY

V gene: TRBV21-1
J gene: TRBJ2-2
CDR3 protein: ASSNRDRGYTGELF

V gene: TRBV29-1
J gene: TRBJ1-1
CDR3 protein: SVESWPVNTEAF

V gene: TRBV7-2
J gene: TRBJ1-2
CDR3 protein: ASSPGQGGTNYGYT

V gene: TRBV29-1
J gene: TRBJ2-5
CDR3 protein: SVEDGDIYNEQY

V gene: TRBV5-1
J gene: TRBJ2-7
CDR3 protein: ASSIPSGEQY

V gene: TRBV4-3
J gene: TRBJ2-1
CDR3 protein: ASSRTGGGLGEQF

V gene: TRBV20-1
J gene: TRBJ1-6
CDR3 protein: SPQGGTWNSPLH

V gene: TRBV29-1
J gene: TRBJ2-7
CDR3 protein: SVLSGSSYEQY

V gene: TRBV2
J gene: TRBJ1-2
CDR3 protein: ASSEASPTVYTGDYT

V gene: TRBV7-2
J gene: TRBJ1-1
CDR3 protein: ASSTQGQALNTEAF

V gene: TRBV5-8
J gene: TRBJ2-1
CDR3 protein: ASSPGGLNEQF

V gene: TRBV2
J gene: TRBJ2-5
CDR3 protein: ASKIEAIVETQY